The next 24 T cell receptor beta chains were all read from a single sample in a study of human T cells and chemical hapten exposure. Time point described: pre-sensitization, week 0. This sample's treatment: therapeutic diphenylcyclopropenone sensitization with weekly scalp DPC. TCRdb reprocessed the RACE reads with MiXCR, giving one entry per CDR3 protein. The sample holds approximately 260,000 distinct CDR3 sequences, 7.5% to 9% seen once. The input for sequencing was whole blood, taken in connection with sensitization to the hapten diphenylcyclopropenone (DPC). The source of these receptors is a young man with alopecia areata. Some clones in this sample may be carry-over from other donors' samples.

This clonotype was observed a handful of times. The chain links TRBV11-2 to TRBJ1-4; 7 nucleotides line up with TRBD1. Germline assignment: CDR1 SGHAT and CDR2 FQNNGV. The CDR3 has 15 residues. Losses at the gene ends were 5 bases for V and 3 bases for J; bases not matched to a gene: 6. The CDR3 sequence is CASSDHRGANEKLFF. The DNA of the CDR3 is TGTGCCAGCAGCGATCACAGGGGAGCTAATGAAAAACTGTTTTTT.

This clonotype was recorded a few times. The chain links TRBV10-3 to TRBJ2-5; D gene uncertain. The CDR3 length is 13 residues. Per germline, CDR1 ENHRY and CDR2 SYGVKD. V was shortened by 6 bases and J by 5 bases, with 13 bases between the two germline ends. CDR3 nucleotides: TGTGCCATCAGGAGATGGTTGGGGGAGACCCAGTACTTC. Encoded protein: CAIRRWLGETQYF.

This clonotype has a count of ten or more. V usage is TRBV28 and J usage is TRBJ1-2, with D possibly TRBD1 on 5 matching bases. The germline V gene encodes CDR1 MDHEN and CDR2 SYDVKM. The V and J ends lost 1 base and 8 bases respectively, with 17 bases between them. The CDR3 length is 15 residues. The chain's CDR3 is CASSLSSWDGVGYTF. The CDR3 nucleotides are TGTGCCAGCAGTTTATCGTCCTGGGACGGAGTGGGCTACACCTTC.

The CDR3 nucleotides read TGCGCCAGCAGCCAAGGGTCGGGTATACCTCCTGGCGAGCAGTACTTC. It encodes CASSQGSGIPPGEQYF. The V call is TRBV4-3, the J call TRBJ2-7; D remains ambiguous. Trimming took off 1 base at V and 6 bases at J, with 19 bases between the two ends. The length of the CDR3 is 16 residues. Germline CDR1 and CDR2: LGHNA and YSLEER.

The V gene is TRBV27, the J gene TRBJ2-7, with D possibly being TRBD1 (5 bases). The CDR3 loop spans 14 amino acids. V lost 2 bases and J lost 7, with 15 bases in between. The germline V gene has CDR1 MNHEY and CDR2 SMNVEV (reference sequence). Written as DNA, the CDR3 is TGTGCCAGCAGTTTAAACCAGGGCACTCAAGAGCAGTACGTC. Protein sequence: CASSLNQGTQEQYV.

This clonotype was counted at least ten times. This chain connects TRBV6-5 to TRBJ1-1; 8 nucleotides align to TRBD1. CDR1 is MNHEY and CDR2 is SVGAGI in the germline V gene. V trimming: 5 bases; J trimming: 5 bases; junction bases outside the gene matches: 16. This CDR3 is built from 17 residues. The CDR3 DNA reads TGTGCCAGCAGTAGCGGCGGGACAGGAGTAGTGCGGACTGAAGCTTTCTTT. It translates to CASSSGGTGVVRTEAFF.

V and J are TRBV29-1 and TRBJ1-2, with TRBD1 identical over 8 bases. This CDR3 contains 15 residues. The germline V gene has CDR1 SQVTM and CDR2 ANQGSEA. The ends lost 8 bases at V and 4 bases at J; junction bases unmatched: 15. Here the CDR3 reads CSIEPGGVEGYGYTF. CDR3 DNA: TGCAGCATAGAGCCAGGGGGCGTTGAGGGCTATGGCTACACCTTC.

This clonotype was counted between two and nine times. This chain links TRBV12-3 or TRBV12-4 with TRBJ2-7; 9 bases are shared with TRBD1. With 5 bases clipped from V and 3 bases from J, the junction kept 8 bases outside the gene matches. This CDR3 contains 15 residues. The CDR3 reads CASSASGTGYYEQYF. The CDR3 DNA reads TGTGCCAGCAGTGCCTCCGGGACAGGGTACTACGAGCAGTACTTC.

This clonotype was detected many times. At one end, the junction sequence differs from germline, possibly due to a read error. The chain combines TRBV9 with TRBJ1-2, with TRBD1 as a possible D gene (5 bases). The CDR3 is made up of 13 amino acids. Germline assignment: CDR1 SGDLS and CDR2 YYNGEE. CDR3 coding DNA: TGCGCCAGCAGTGTCGACAGAGACTATGGCTACACCTTC. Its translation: CASSVDRDYGYTF.

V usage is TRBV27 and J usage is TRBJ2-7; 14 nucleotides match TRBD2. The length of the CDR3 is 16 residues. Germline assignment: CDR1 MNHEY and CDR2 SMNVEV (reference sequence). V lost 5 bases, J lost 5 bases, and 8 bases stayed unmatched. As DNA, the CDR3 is TGTGCCAGCAGTATGACGACTAGCGGGGGGGCCCACGAGCAGTACGTC. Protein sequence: CASSMTTSGGAHEQYV.

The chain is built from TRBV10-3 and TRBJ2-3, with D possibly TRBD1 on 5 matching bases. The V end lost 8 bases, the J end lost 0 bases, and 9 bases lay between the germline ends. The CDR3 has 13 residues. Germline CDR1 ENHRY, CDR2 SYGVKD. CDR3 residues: CAIGQLSTDTQYF. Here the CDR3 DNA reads TGTGCCATCGGACAACTTAGCACAGATACGCAGTATTTT.

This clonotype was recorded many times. CDR3 region: CASIGPDYGYTF. The CDR3 bases are TGTGCCAGCATCGGCCCCGACTATGGCTACACCTTC. J is TRBJ1-2 and V is TRBV12-3 or TRBV12-4, with D uncertain. This CDR3 has 12 amino acids. The V and J ends lost 7 bases and 3 bases respectively, with 9 bases between them.

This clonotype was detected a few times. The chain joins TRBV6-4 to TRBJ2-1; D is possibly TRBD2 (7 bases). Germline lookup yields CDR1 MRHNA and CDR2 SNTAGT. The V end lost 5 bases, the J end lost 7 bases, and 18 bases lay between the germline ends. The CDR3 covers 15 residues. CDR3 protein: CASSLQAGQVNEQFF. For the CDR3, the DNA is TGTGCCAGCAGTCTTCAAGCGGGACAAGTTAATGAGCAGTTCTTC.

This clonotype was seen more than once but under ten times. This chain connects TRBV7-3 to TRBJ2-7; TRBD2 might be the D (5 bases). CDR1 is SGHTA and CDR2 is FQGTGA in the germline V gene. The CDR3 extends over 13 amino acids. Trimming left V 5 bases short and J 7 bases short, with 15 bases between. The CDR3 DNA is TGTGCCAGCAGCGACGGCCTCCGGGGAGAGCAGTACTTC. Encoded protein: CASSDGLRGEQYF.

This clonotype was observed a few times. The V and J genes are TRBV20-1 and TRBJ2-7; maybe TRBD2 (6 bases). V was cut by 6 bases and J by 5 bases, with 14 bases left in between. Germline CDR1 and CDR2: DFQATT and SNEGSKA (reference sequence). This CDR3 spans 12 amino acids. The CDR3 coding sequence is TGCAGTGCCAGCCCTGGAGGGGACGAGCAGTACGTC. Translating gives CSASPGGDEQYV.

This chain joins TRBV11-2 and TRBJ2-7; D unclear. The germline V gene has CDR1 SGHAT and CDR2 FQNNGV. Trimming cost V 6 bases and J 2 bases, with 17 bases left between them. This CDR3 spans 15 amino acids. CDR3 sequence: CASSPRAPKTYEQYF. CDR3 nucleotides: TGTGCCAGCAGTCCCCGGGCTCCTAAAACCTACGAGCAGTACTTC.

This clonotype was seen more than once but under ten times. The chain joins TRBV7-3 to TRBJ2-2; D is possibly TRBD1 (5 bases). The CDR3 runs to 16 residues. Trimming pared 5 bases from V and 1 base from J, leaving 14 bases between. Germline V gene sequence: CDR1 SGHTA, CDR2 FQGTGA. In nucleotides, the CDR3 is TGTGCCAGCAGCCTTCAGGGAACCAAGAACACCGGGGAGCTGTTTTTT. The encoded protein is CASSLQGTKNTGELFF.

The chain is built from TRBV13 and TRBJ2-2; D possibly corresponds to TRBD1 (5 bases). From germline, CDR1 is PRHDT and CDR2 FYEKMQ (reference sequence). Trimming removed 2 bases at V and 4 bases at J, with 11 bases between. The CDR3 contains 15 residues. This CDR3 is CASSLRQGSTGELFF. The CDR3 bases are TGTGCCAGCAGCTTAAGGCAGGGCTCCACCGGGGAGCTGTTTTTT.

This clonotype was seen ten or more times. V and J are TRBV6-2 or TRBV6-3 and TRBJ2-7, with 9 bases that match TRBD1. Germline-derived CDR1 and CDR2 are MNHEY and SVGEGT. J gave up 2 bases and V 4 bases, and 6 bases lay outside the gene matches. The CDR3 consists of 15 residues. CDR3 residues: CASSSPRQGAYEQYF. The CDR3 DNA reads TGTGCCAGCAGTTCCCCTCGACAGGGGGCCTACGAGCAGTACTTC.

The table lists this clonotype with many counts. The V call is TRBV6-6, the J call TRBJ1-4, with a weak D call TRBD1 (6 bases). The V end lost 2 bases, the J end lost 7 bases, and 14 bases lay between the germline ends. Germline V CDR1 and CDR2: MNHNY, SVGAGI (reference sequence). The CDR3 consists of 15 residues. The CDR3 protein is CASSYMGGPGEKLFF. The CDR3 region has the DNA TGTGCCAGCAGTTACATGGGGGGGCCGGGTGAAAAACTGTTTTTT.

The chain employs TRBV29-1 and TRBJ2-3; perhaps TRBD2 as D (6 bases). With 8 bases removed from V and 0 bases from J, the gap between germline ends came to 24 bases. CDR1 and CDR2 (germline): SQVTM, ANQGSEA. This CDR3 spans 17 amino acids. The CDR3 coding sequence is TGCAGCCCCGGGACCGGGGAAGCGGGTAGCAGCACAGATACGCAGTATTTT. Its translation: CSPGTGEAGSSTDTQYF.

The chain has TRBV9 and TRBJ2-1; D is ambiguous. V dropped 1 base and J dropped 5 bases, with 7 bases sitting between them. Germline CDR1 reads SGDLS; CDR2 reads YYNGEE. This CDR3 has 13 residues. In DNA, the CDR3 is TGTGCCAGCAGCGTATTCCAAGACAATGAGCAGTTCTTC. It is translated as CASSVFQDNEQFF.

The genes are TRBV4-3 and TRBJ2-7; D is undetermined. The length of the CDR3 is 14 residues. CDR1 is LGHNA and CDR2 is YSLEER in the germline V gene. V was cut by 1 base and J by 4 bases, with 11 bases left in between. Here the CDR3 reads CASSQGQFLYEQYF. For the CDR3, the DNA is TGCGCCAGCAGCCAAGGTCAATTTCTGTACGAGCAGTACTTC.

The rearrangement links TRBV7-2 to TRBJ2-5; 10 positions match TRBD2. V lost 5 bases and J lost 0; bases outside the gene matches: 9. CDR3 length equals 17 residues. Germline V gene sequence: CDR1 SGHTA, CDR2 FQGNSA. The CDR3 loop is CASSPGTSGEYQETQYF. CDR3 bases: TGTGCCAGCAGCCCCGGTACTAGCGGGGAGTACCAAGAGACCCAGTACTTC.